One and the same sample provided the 15 T cell receptor beta chains below, sequenced in a study of cytomegalovirus exposure and HLA in healthy donors. TCRdb's table, derived via immunoSEQ multiplex PCR, lists solely in-frame clones and lacks some. Among about 120,000 clones listed, approximately 89% were seen once. The sample comprised PBMCs. The receptors originated from a woman under 30 in good health and CMV-seronegative.

The rearrangement uses TRBV5-6 and TRBJ1-6, with 8 bases fitting TRBD1. The CDR3 runs 16 residues. V trimming: 2 bases; J trimming: 7 bases; junction bases outside the gene matches: 8. Germline CDR1 SGHDT, CDR2 YYEEEE. The CDR3 DNA is TGTGCCAGCAGCTTTTGGACAGGGCTGGGGAATTCACCCCTCCACTTT. This codes for CASSFWTGLGNSPLHF.

In its sample, this clone was seen a few times. V gene TRBV27 combines with J gene TRBJ2-1; D may be TRBD2 (5 bases). V lost 5 bases and J 1 base, leaving 15 bases between the germline ends. Germline V gene data show CDR1 as MNHEY and CDR2 as SMNVEV (reference sequence). The CDR3 has 16 residues. Written as DNA, the CDR3 is TGTGCCAGCAGTCGAGCCGTAGCGTTTTCCTACAATGAGCAGTTCTTC. Its protein product is CASSRAVAFSYNEQFF.

This clone was seen only a few times. This chain uses TRBV30 with TRBJ1-1; no definite D call. Trimming took off 2 bases at V and 9 bases at J, with 13 bases between the two ends. Germline loops: CDR1 GTSNPN, CDR2 SVGIG (reference sequence). The CDR3 has 12 residues. CDR3 sequence reads: CAWSKATGKAFF. The CDR3 nucleotides read TGTGCCTGGAGTAAGGCGACGGGGAAAGCTTTCTTT.

This rearrangement joins TRBV7-9 to TRBJ2-5; 12 nucleotides agree with TRBD2. V gave up 4 bases and J gave up 4 bases; unmatched junction bases: 7. The CDR3 spans 16 residues. Germline-derived CDR1 and CDR2 are SEHNR and FQNEAQ (reference sequence). CDR3: CASSSAGLAGTETQYF. CDR3 coding DNA: TGTGCCAGCAGCTCGGCAGGACTAGCGGGAACAGAGACCCAGTACTTC.

This rearrangement joins TRBV11-2 to TRBJ2-5, with no clear D. This CDR3 spans 12 amino acids. CDR1 SGHAT and CDR2 FQNNGV come from the germline V gene. V dropped 6 bases and J dropped 5 bases, with 10 bases sitting between them. The CDR3 DNA sequence: TGTGCCAGCAGTCCATTAGTTGAGACCCAGTACTTC. Translated: CASSPLVETQYF. Full variable domain (rest looked up from reference TRBV11-2 and TRBJ2-5): EAGVAQSPRYKIIEKRQSVAFWCNPISGHATLYWYQQILGQGPKLLIQFQNNGVVDDSQLPKDRFSAERLKGVDSTLKIQPAKLEDSAVYLCASSPLVETQYFGPGTRLLVL.

This CDR3 reads CATGGFGPTDTQYF. The CDR3 DNA reads as TGTGCCACCGGGGGATTTGGGCCAACAGATACGCAGTATTTT. V usage is TRBV25-1 and J usage is TRBJ2-3; TRBD2 might be the D (6 bases). V shed 10 bases and J shed 3 bases, with 17 bases lying between them. CDR1 MGHDK and CDR2 SYGVNS come from the germline V gene. CDR3 length: 14 amino acids.

This clone was recorded only once. J is TRBJ2-5 and V is TRBV7-8; D is unresolved. The CDR3 spans 15 residues. V lost 8 bases and J lost 0, with 16 bases in between. Germline loops: CDR1 SGHVS, CDR2 FQNEAQ. The DNA for the CDR3 is TGTGCCAGCGGAGATAGATACCCGTACCAAGAGACCCAGTACTTC. Amino acid sequence: CASGDRYPYQETQYF.

The V call is TRBV5-4, the J call TRBJ2-7; 13 bases match TRBD2. The germline CDR1 and CDR2 sequences are SGHNT and YYREEE (reference sequence). CDR3 size: 15 residues. J lost 2 bases, V lost 5 bases, and 4 bases had no gene match. CDR3 amino acids: CASSFGLAGAYEQYF. The CDR3 region has the DNA TGTGCCAGCAGTTTTGGACTAGCGGGGGCCTACGAGCAGTACTTC.

This chain uses TRBV9 with TRBJ1-2, with a tentative D call TRBD1 (5 bases). V was cut by 0 bases and J by 8 bases, with 17 bases left in between. The CDR3 has 15 amino acids. Germline-derived CDR1 and CDR2 are SGDLS and YYNGEE. The CDR3 bases are TGTGCCAGCAGCGTAGGTTCGCGGACAAGCCAGGGCTACACCTTC. It codes for CASSVGSRTSQGYTF.

This clone appeared a few times. The chain is built from TRBV2 and TRBJ1-6; D is unclear. The germline V and J ends were trimmed by 0 bases and 8 bases, with 11 bases remaining between them. Germline-derived CDR1 and CDR2 are SNHLY and FYNNEI. The CDR3 loop spans 15 amino acids. CDR3 sequence: CASSEARGNHSPLHF. Here the CDR3 DNA reads TGTGCCAGCAGTGAAGCCCGAGGTAATCATTCACCCCTCCACTTT.

CDR3 bases: TGTGCCAGCAGCCTAGACAGGGAAAGGGCCATATATTTT. As protein: CASSLDRERAIYF. This chain uses TRBV7-2 with TRBJ1-3; 7 positions agree with TRBD1. Trimming at V came to 5 bases and at J to 11 bases, leaving 9 bases not matched to a gene. The length of the CDR3 is 13 residues. Germline V lookup: CDR1 SGHTA, CDR2 FQGNSA.

The gene calls are TRBV5-6 and TRBJ1-4; TRBD1 might be the D (6 bases). Trimming took off 4 bases at V and 2 bases at J, with 18 bases between the two ends. From germline, CDR1 is SGHDT and CDR2 YYEEEE. The CDR3 totals 17 residues. The CDR3 region is CASSQDRWIGTNEKLFF. DNA for the CDR3: TGTGCCAGCAGCCAAGACAGGTGGATAGGGACTAATGAAAAACTGTTTTTT.

This chain joins TRBV25-1 and TRBJ1-1; TRBD1 might be the D (5 bases). This CDR3 comprises 14 residues. Germline V lookup: CDR1 MGHDK, CDR2 SYGVNS. The V gene lost 6 bases and the J gene lost 1 base, with 12 bases spanning the gap. The CDR3 loop is CASRKDNKNTEAFF. CDR3 sequence (DNA): TGTGCCAGCAGGAAGGACAACAAGAACACTGAAGCTTTCTTT. The full variable domain, rest sourced from reference TRBV25-1 and TRBJ1-1, is EADIYQTPRYLVIGTGKKITLECSQTMGHDKMYWYQQDPGMELHLIHYSYGVNSTEKGDLSSESTVSRIRTEHFPLTLESARPSHTSQYLCASRKDNKNTEAFFGQGTRLTVV.

This chain joins TRBV10-1 and TRBJ2-1; D is possibly TRBD1 (5 bases). Germline CDR1 and CDR2: WNHNN and SYGVQD (reference sequence). Trimming removed 5 bases at V and 1 base at J, with 12 bases between. The CDR3 totals 15 residues. Here the CDR3 reads CASSSQGLSYNEQFF. The CDR3 bases are TGCGCCAGCAGTTCTCAGGGCCTATCCTACAATGAGCAGTTCTTC.

The V call is TRBV28, the J call TRBJ2-3; 12 bases are a match to TRBD2. Germline V lookup: CDR1 MDHEN, CDR2 SYDVKM. The CDR3 runs to 17 residues. V lost 3 bases, J lost 4 bases, and 8 bases stayed unmatched. In nucleotides, the CDR3 is TGTGCCAGCAGTTTTAGAGGACCTAGCGGGGGGGCAGATACGCAGTATTTT. Amino acids: CASSFRGPSGGADTQYF.